One sample yielded the 17 T cell receptor beta chains listed below, sequenced in a study of vaccination effects on CD4 cells after COVID-19. Before sequencing, viral peptide pools were used by the ViraFEST assay to expand antigen-specific CD4+ T cells. Isolation of CD4+ T cells took place after 10 days of culture. Two doses of either BNT162b2 or mRNA-1273 were given to each participant. The data were produced by immunoSEQ multiplex PCR, yet TCRdb's version contains in-frame clones alone and is incomplete. The repertoire includes more than 60,000 clones, around 70% of them detected once, and less than 2% sits in the top ten. Their specific antigens are unknown. This specimen consisted of CD4+ T cells from PBMCs cultured with HCoV-229E spike peptides, obtained after COVID-19 vaccination. The origin of the receptors is a human donor who received a COVID-19 vaccine.

The chain combines TRBV6-6 with TRBJ1-4; a weak D match, TRBD1 (5 bases). The germline V gene encodes CDR1 MNHNY and CDR2 SVGAGI (reference sequence). The CDR3 has 14 amino acids. Trimming cost V 5 bases and J 3 bases, with 10 bases left between them. The CDR3 DNA is TGTGCCAGCAGTCAGGGTACTGCTAATGAAAAACTGTTTTTT. As protein: CASSQGTANEKLFF.

The chain uses TRBV7-2 and TRBJ1-1; D gene unclear. This CDR3 is built from 13 residues. V shed 4 bases and J shed 2 bases, with 8 bases lying between them. The germline V gene encodes CDR1 SGHTA and CDR2 FQGNSA. CDR3 in DNA: TGTGCCAGCAGCTCGTACAGTAACACTGAAGCTTTCTTT. It yields the protein CASSSYSNTEAFF.

This clone showed up just a few times. The chain couples TRBV12-3 or TRBV12-4 to TRBJ2-2; D is ambiguous. The V and J ends lost 6 bases and 4 bases respectively, with 9 bases between them. CDR3 length: 13 residues. The CDR3 bases are TGTGCCAGCAGGGGAACGGGCACCGGGGAGCTGTTTTTT. Its translation is CASRGTGTGELFF.

This clone was seen once. The V gene is TRBV5-1, the J gene TRBJ2-5, with D hard to call. The germline V gene has CDR1 SGHRS and CDR2 YFSETQ. V dropped 0 bases and J dropped 3 bases, with 9 bases sitting between them. This CDR3 has 14 residues. The CDR3: CASSLARPEETQYF. The DNA for the CDR3 is TGCGCCAGCAGCTTGGCTCGGCCCGAAGAGACCCAGTACTTC.

The chain has TRBV18 and TRBJ2-2; tentative D call: TRBD1 (6 bases). With 2 bases removed from V and 5 bases from J, the gap between germline ends came to 12 bases. The CDR3 extends over 15 amino acids. From germline, CDR1 is KGHSH and CDR2 LQKENI. The CDR3 here is CASSPIQGKTGELFF. CDR3 nucleotides: TGTGCCAGCTCACCAATACAGGGAAAAACCGGGGAGCTGTTTTTT.

This chain connects TRBV5-1 to TRBJ2-1, with TRBD2 matching 10 bases. The CDR3 covers 15 residues. Per the germline V gene, CDR1 is SGHRS and CDR2 is YFSETQ. The trim removed 0 bases at V and 11 bases at J, leaving 8 bases unmatched. The CDR3 DNA follows: TGCGCCAGCAGCTTGGAAGGTAGCGGGGGGTTCAAGCAGTTCTTC. Translated: CASSLEGSGGFKQFF.

The table lists this clone with a few counts. V and J are TRBV30 and TRBJ1-2; D possibly corresponds to TRBD1 (5 bases). The germline V gene has CDR1 GTSNPN and CDR2 SVGIG (reference sequence). The CDR3 covers 15 residues. The V end was cut by 3 bases, the J end by 1 base, with 15 bases between. CDR3 bases: TGTGCCTGGAGGGGGTGGCAGGGAGTTAACTATGGCTACACCTTC. Translated, it gives CAWRGWQGVNYGYTF.

This clone was counted once. CDR3 coding DNA: TGCGCCAGCAGTCAGGTTTGTGGGGGCGCCTACGAGCAGTACGTC. This codes for CASSQVCGGAYEQYV. The chain joins TRBV23-1 to TRBJ2-7; TRBD1 is a possible D gene (6 bases). TRBV23-1 is an ORF; its function is uncertain. The CDR3 consists of 15 residues. The germline V and J ends were trimmed by 3 bases and 2 bases, with 14 bases remaining between them.

This chain links TRBV18 with TRBJ2-7; TRBD1 aligns across 10 bases. Germline V gives CDR1 KGHSH, CDR2 LQKENI. V gave up 3 bases and J gave up 2 bases; unmatched junction bases: 4. This CDR3 has 15 residues. CDR3 nucleotide sequence: TGTGCCAGCTCACCTGGGACAGGGGCTACCTACGAGCAGTACGTC. This translates into CASSPGTGATYEQYV.

The genes are TRBV6-5 and TRBJ1-1, with D possibly being TRBD1 (5 bases). The CDR3 contains 15 residues. Trimming stripped 3 bases from V and 5 bases from J, with 16 bases between. Germline V gives CDR1 MNHEY, CDR2 SVGAGI. CDR3 amino acids: CASSYPPPGETEAFF. Here the CDR3 DNA reads TGTGCCAGCAGTTATCCACCCCCGGGGGAGACTGAAGCTTTCTTT.

The rearrangement joins TRBV5-5 to TRBJ2-7; 8 bases match TRBD2. J lost 3 bases, V lost 0 bases, and 8 bases had no gene match. There are 16 residues in the CDR3. Germline CDR1 SGHKS, CDR2 YYEKEE (reference sequence). CDR3 in DNA: TGTGCCAGCAGCTTGGCAGGGGCGGGACTAGGCTACGAGCAGTACGTC. As protein: CASSLAGAGLGYEQYV.

V usage is TRBV3-1 (or the pseudogene TRBV3-2) and J usage is TRBJ1-1; 8 bases map to TRBD1. The germline V gene encodes CDR1 LGHDT and CDR2 YNNKEL (reference sequence). V was pared by 0 bases and J by 6 bases, with 9 bases of the junction left unmatched. CDR3 length: 16 residues. The CDR3 loop reads CASSQDRGRFSPEAFF. CDR3 sequence (DNA): TGTGCCAGCAGCCAAGACAGGGGGCGATTTTCCCCTGAAGCTTTCTTT.

V gene TRBV13 combines with J gene TRBJ1-3; 8 nucleotides agree with TRBD1. The CDR3 extends over 15 amino acids. Trimming cost V 3 bases and J 5 bases; bases outside gene matches: 6. Germline-derived CDR1 and CDR2 are PRHDT and FYEKMQ (reference sequence). The CDR3 reads CASSFATGDRNTIYF. The CDR3 DNA follows: TGTGCCAGCAGCTTTGCGACAGGGGACAGAAACACCATATATTTT.

V is TRBV24-1 and J is TRBJ1-2, with D possibly being TRBD1 (6 bases). Looked up from germline, CDR1 is KGHDR and CDR2 is SFDVKD. Trimming pared 3 bases from V and 4 bases from J, leaving 20 bases between. This CDR3 has 17 amino acids. This chain's CDR3 is CATSDPAGTGGRYGYTF. CDR3 DNA sequence: TGTGCCACCAGTGATCCCGCCGGGACGGGGGGCCGCTATGGCTACACCTTC.

This clone was seen a handful of times. V and J are TRBV7-2 and TRBJ1-5, with 9 bases fitting TRBD1. V lost 1 base, J lost 1 base, and 11 bases stayed unmatched. The CDR3 is made up of 19 amino acids. Per germline, CDR1 SGHTA and CDR2 FQGNSA. CDR3 bases: TGTGCCAGCAGCTTAGTGGGTACAGGGGGCATGGGGAGCAATCAGCCCCAGCATTTT. Protein: CASSLVGTGGMGSNQPQHF.

The chain recombines TRBV7-3 with TRBJ2-2; D perhaps matches TRBD2 (6 bases). Germline loops: CDR1 SGHTA, CDR2 FQGTGA. The CDR3 length is 18 residues. The V end was cut by 2 bases, the J end by 4 bases, with 20 bases between. The CDR3: CASSLVGQGPGGTGELFF. CDR3 sequence (DNA): TGTGCCAGCAGCTTAGTAGGGCAAGGCCCCGGGGGCACCGGGGAGCTGTTTTTT.

This clone was detected only once. The chain links TRBV7-2 to TRBJ1-6; the match to TRBD1 covers 10 bases. This CDR3 has 16 amino acids. V was pared by 4 bases and J by 6 bases, with 6 bases of the junction left unmatched. Germline-derived CDR1 and CDR2 are SGHTA and FQGNSA. The CDR3 is CASSSQGTGVNSPLHF. The DNA for the CDR3 is TGTGCCAGCAGCTCCCAAGGGACAGGGGTTAATTCACCCCTCCACTTT.